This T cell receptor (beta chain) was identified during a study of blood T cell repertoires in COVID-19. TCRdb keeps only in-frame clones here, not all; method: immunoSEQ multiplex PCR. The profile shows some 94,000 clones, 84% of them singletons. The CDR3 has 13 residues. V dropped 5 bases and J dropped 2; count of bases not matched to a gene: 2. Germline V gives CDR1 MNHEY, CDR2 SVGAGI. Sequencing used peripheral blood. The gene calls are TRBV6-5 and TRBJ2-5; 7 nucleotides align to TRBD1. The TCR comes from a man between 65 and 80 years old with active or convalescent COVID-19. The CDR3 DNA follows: TGTGCCAGCAGTAACAGGGGACAAGAGACCCAGTACTTC. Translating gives CASSNRGQETQYF.